Each of the 23 T cell receptor beta chains below was sequenced from the same sample in a study of beta chain features in type 1 diabetes. Reverse transcribing all isolated RNA meant expressed TCRB transcripts were sequenced. Method: immunoSEQ multiplex PCR; TCRdb's copy keeps in-frame clones and lacks some. The data show 350,000 to 450,000 clones, roughly 13% seen once. Sequenced input: naive CD4+ T cells from blood. The receptors shown here come from a man younger than 40 in good health.

Worth noting for this clone: One junction end does not reproduce the germline sequence, and a read error may be involved. This sequence joins TRBV13 and TRBJ2-7; 8 nucleotides align to TRBD1. CDR1 is PRHDT, CDR2 FYEKMQ, per germline (reference sequence). The CDR3 loop spans 16 amino acids. In DNA form, the CDR3 reads TGTGCCAGCAGCCACCGGTCGGACAGGGTAACCTACGAGCAGTGCTTC. Translation gives CASSHRSDRVTYEQCF. Based on the CDR3 plus reference TRBV13 and TRBJ2-7, the full variable domain is AAGVIQSPRHLIKEKRETATLKCYPIPRHDTVYWYQQGPGQDPQFLISFYEKMQSDKGSIPDRFSAQQFSDYHSELNMSSLELGDSALYFCASSHRSDRVTYEQCFGPGTRLTVT.

The table lists this clone with a few counts. V usage is TRBV4-1 and J usage is TRBJ2-2, with 7 bases fitting TRBD1. Germline V gene lookup returns CDR1 MGHRA and CDR2 YSYEKL. V was pared by 6 bases and J by 0 bases, with 4 bases of the junction left unmatched. The CDR3 totals 15 residues. The CDR3 coding sequence is TGCGCCAGCAGTGGGGACAGCCCGAACACCGGGGAGCTGTTTTTT. Translated: CASSGDSPNTGELFF.

This sequence joins TRBV11-2 and TRBJ2-7; D possibly corresponds to TRBD1 (7 bases). The ends were cut back, 1 base at V and 4 bases at J, with 14 bases in the middle. The CDR3 is made up of 15 amino acids. CDR1 is SGHAT and CDR2 is FQNNGV in the germline V gene. CDR3: CASSLGSRGVYEQYF. The CDR3 coding sequence is TGTGCCAGCAGCTTAGGTTCCAGGGGGGTTTACGAGCAGTACTTC.

This chain connects TRBV30 to TRBJ2-1; TRBD2 agrees at 14 bases. Trimming at V came to 4 bases and at J to 3 bases, leaving 5 bases not matched to a gene. CDR1 and CDR2 (germline): GTSNPN, SVGIG (reference sequence). The CDR3 is made up of 16 amino acids. The CDR3: CAWKGTSGSIYNEQFF. The DNA for the CDR3 is TGTGCCTGGAAGGGGACTAGCGGGAGTATCTACAATGAGCAGTTCTTC.

For the CDR3, the DNA is TGTGCCAGTAGCCCTTATGGGCTGGGAACCACAGATACGCAGTATTTT. It encodes CASSPYGLGTTDTQYF. V and J are TRBV19 and TRBJ2-3; D unclear. This CDR3 has 16 residues. In germline, CDR1 is LNHDA, CDR2 SQIVND (reference sequence). Trimming removed 6 bases at V and 2 bases at J, with 18 bases between.

The chain links TRBV2 to TRBJ2-5, with 10 bases identical to TRBD2. The CDR3 extends over 15 amino acids. V trimming: 8 bases; J trimming: 3 bases; junction bases outside the gene matches: 9. CDR1 is SNHLY, CDR2 FYNNEI, per germline. CDR3 DNA sequence: TGTGCCAGCCGGGGTTCCGGACTAGCGGAAGAGACCCAGTACTTC. This encodes CASRGSGLAEETQYF.

This clone occurred a few times. This chain connects TRBV10-3 to TRBJ2-1, with a possible D match to TRBD1 (5 bases). The CDR3 has 13 amino acids. V was clipped by 2 bases and J by 5 bases, with 7 bases between them. Per the germline V gene, CDR1 is ENHRY and CDR2 is SYGVKD. The CDR3 coding sequence is TGTGCCATCAGTGAGGGGGCCGACAATGAGCAGTTCTTC. This encodes CAISEGADNEQFF.

The V call is TRBV5-4, the J call TRBJ2-3; D is undetermined. Trimming took 1 base from V and 4 from J, leaving 7 bases between them. This CDR3 comprises 13 residues. Germline CDR1 reads SGHNT; CDR2 reads YYREEE (reference sequence). The CDR3 coding sequence is TGTGCCAGCAGCTTGAATGTTCCAGATACGCAGTATTTT. Residues: CASSLNVPDTQYF.

This clone was recorded a few times. V and J are TRBV7-2 and TRBJ1-2, with 11 bases identical to TRBD1. V was pared by 4 bases and J by 7 bases, with 5 bases of the junction left unmatched. The CDR3 runs to 14 residues. The V gene's germline CDR1 is SGHTA and CDR2 FQGNSA. The CDR3 region has the DNA TGTGCCAGCAGCTCTGGACAGGGGGCAGGTGGCTACACCTTC. Residues: CASSSGQGAGGYTF.

This rearrangement joins TRBV10-2 to TRBJ2-3; D not resolved. This CDR3 is built from 14 residues. CDR1 WSHSY and CDR2 SAAADI come from the germline V gene. With 3 bases removed from V and 3 bases from J, the gap between germline ends came to 10 bases. The CDR3 here is CASSEIITTDTQYF. In DNA, the CDR3 is TGCGCCAGCAGTGAAATTATCACAACAGATACGCAGTATTTT.

In its sample, this clone was seen a few times. Other DNA sequences within the sample encode an identical CDR3. This sequence joins TRBV30 and TRBJ1-1, with D unresolved. The CDR3 consists of 13 residues. The V end was cut by 0 bases, the J end by 1 base, with 6 bases between. Germline loops: CDR1 GTSNPN, CDR2 SVGIG (reference sequence). DNA of the CDR3: TGTGCCTGGAGTGTAAGGGAGAACACTGAAGCTTTCTTT. Residues: CAWSVRENTEAFF.

This clone has just one count. V and J are TRBV4-2 and TRBJ2-1; weak D call: TRBD2 (6 bases). The CDR3 totals 14 residues. Trimming left V 4 bases short and J 10 bases short, with 17 bases between. CDR1 LGHNA and CDR2 YNFKEQ come from the germline V gene. This chain's CDR3 is CASSPALAQGEQFF. In DNA form, the CDR3 reads TGTGCCAGCAGCCCCGCCCTAGCGCAGGGAGAGCAGTTCTTC.

The V and J genes are TRBV9 and TRBJ1-2; tentatively, D is TRBD1 (5 bases). Germline CDR1 is SGDLS and CDR2 is YYNGEE. Trimming removed 6 bases from V and 8 bases from J, with 17 bases in between. The CDR3 runs to 13 residues. The CDR3: CASTGDRDRGYTF. As DNA, the CDR3 is TGTGCCAGCACCGGGGACCGGGACCGAGGCTACACCTTC.

This clone has only a few counts. The identical CDR3 is also encoded by other nucleotide sequences in the sample. This CDR3 reads CASSVGGSTDTQYF. In nucleotides, the CDR3 is TGTGCCAGCAGCGTAGGAGGGAGCACAGATACGCAGTATTTT. This rearrangement joins TRBV9 to TRBJ2-3; D perhaps matches TRBD2 (5 bases). Trimming removed 0 bases at V and 0 bases at J, with 5 bases between. There are 14 residues in the CDR3. Germline V lookup: CDR1 SGDLS, CDR2 YYNGEE.

Comment on this clone: The sample contains more than one DNA sequence encoding this CDR3. The chain carries TRBV4-3 and TRBJ2-5, with unresolved D. Trimming pared 0 bases from V and 4 bases from J, leaving 6 bases between. The CDR3 sequence is 13 residues long. Germline V gene data show CDR1 as LGHNA and CDR2 as YSLEER. The CDR3 is CASSQDRRETQYF. The CDR3 DNA is TGCGCCAGCAGCCAAGATAGACGAGAGACCCAGTACTTC.

The chain links TRBV27 to TRBJ2-7, with D tentatively TRBD1 (6 bases). V was shortened by 5 bases and J by 2 bases, with 10 bases between the two germline ends. Per the germline V gene, CDR1 is MNHEY and CDR2 is SMNVEV (reference sequence). The CDR3 runs 13 residues. CDR3 region: CASSATGTYEQYF. The CDR3, as DNA: TGTGCCAGCAGTGCCACAGGGACCTACGAGCAGTACTTC.

The chain combines TRBV9 with TRBJ2-2, with 8 bases that match TRBD2. This CDR3 is built from 15 residues. Unmatched junction bases numbered 3, after V lost 4 bases and J lost 1 base. The germline V gene has CDR1 SGDLS and CDR2 YYNGEE. The CDR3 coding sequence is TGTGCCAGCAGCTTCAGCGGGGGGAACACCGGGGAGCTGTTTTTT. Encoded protein: CASSFSGGNTGELFF.

This clone was picked up a small number of times. V usage is TRBV9 and J usage is TRBJ1-2; 8 bases are shared with TRBD1. The junction had 13 bases not matched to a gene; V was cut back by 4 bases and J by 5 bases. CDR1 and CDR2 from the germline V gene are SGDLS and YYNGEE. The CDR3 runs 16 residues. The CDR3 coding sequence is TGTGCCAGCAGCTCCGGACAGGGACCTTCCCCGTATGGCTACACCTTC. Residues: CASSSGQGPSPYGYTF.

This clone was seen at least ten times. The chain carries TRBV29-1 and TRBJ2-4; D is perhaps TRBD1 or TRBD2 (5 bases each). V was trimmed by 2 bases and J by 7 bases, leaving 6 bases between them. Germline V lookup: CDR1 SQVTM, CDR2 ANQGSEA. This CDR3 has 11 amino acids. CDR3 bases: TGCAGCGTTGAATGGGGGAACATTCAGTACTTC. Translation: CSVEWGNIQYF.

The chain carries TRBV9 and TRBJ2-3; D is tentatively TRBD1 or TRBD2 (5 bases each). Germline CDR1 reads SGDLS; CDR2 reads YYNGEE. V dropped 1 base and J dropped 6 bases, with 15 bases sitting between them. The CDR3 runs to 15 residues. The CDR3 sequence: CASSVKQLGVDTQYF. The CDR3 DNA sequence: TGTGCCAGCAGCGTAAAACAGTTGGGGGTTGATACGCAGTATTTT.

This clone turned up a few times. This chain joins TRBV6-5 and TRBJ2-1; D uncertain. Germline CDR1 MNHEY, CDR2 SVGAGI. CDR3 length: 14 amino acids. The V and J ends lost 6 bases and 0 bases respectively, with 9 bases between them. The CDR3, as DNA: TGTGCCAGCAGGCAGCTCCGCTCCTACAATGAGCAGTTCTTC. This translates into CASRQLRSYNEQFF.

In its sample, this clone was seen a few times. CDR3 nucleotides: TGTGCCAGCAGTCGGATGGCTTATTACGAGCAGTACTTC. It codes for CASSRMAYYEQYF. The chain joins TRBV7-2 to TRBJ2-7; no firm D call. The CDR3 runs to 13 residues. Trimming shortened V by 6 bases and J by 4 bases, and 13 bases separated the two germline ends. The germline gives CDR1 SGHTA, CDR2 FQGNSA.

The chain recombines TRBV4-2 with TRBJ2-3; 8 bases line up with TRBD2. The length of the CDR3 is 18 residues. Germline loops: CDR1 LGHNA, CDR2 YNFKEQ. J gave up 4 bases and V 2 bases, and 14 bases lay outside the gene matches. The CDR3 region is CASSQPWRSGSVPDTQYF. The CDR3 DNA sequence: TGTGCCAGCAGCCAACCCTGGCGAAGCGGGAGCGTCCCAGATACGCAGTATTTT.